The present T cell receptor (beta chain) was sequenced within a study of blood T cells in healthy people across ages (dated by TCRdb to the mid-2010s). Context from the whole study: In model experiments, template switching captured about one uniquely barcoded TCR beta cDNA molecule for every two T cells. Age-related changes in TCR beta repertoire diversity were measured in the study by deep sequencing normalized with unique cDNA molecular identifiers. Four age groups were formed from the donors: young (average approximately 17 years), middle-aged (approximately 40), aged (under 70) and long-lived (roughly 81). To avoid experimental bias, donors of different ages were randomly spread across the sequencing lanes. The study analyzed two additional independent replicas of 1 million unique cDNA reads from the same blood draw for two donors, one aged 18 to 29 and one aged 80 or older.

Results and caveats for the whole study, not just this receptor: There was a strong correlation between observed TCR beta diversity and the percentage of naive T cells measured by flow cytometry. Because the CMV infection status of the donors was unknown, age-related changes in expanded clonotypes may potentially have been confounded. Because profiling used bulk unsorted PBMCs, naive and antigen-experienced compartments could not be compared conclusively. Observed TCR beta diversity per million T cells fell roughly linearly with age, and a significant reduction was already apparent by age roughly 40. Total diversity estimates from one million sequenced T cells were considered lower bounds and underestimates. Compared with the aged group, more naive CD4+ T cells, fewer expanded clones and increased TCR diversity were shown by the long-lived group, suggesting age selection.

Systemically healthy Caucasian individuals from Russia, roughly 40 in total and aged about 6 to 90 years, were included as donors. Around 9.9 milliliters of peripheral blood were collected from each donor into EDTA-treated Vacutainer tubes. PBMCs were isolated by Ficoll-Paque density-gradient centrifugation, with at least 7 million obtained per sample. Trizol reagent was used to extract total RNA from the PBMCs, yielding at least 6 micrograms per sample. For every donor, an aliquot of PBMCs went through flow cytometry to measure the percentages of naive CD45RAhigh/CD27high T cells. Libraries were built with 5' RACE. Instrument on record: Illumina HiSeq 2500. A second PCR of about 6 to 11 cycles was run with a J-beta primer mix and a sample-barcoded 5' primer. A unique molecular identifier was introduced onto each TCR beta cDNA molecule by a template-switch 5' adaptor carrying 12 random nucleotides. Each sample yielded at least 2.5 million CDR3-containing paired-end reads. The Mint cDNA synthesis kit, primed by a TRBC-specific oligonucleotide, was used to synthesize first-strand cDNA from all RNA. Following uracil-DNA glycosylase treatment, all cDNA underwent a first 18-cycle PCR with the universal primers M1SS and BC2_uni_R. The study's own analysis went as follows. For normalization, 1 million high-quality reads, each with a distinct molecular identifier, were randomly selected from each sample. Reads with shared molecular identifiers were discarded instead of being binned into consensus sequences. CDR3 identification, clonotype clustering and error correction used MiTCR with a Q25 quality threshold and the strictest error-elimination algorithm. A nonparametric unseen species model using Euler transformation provided a lower-bound estimate of total TCR beta diversity. TCRdb reran the public reads through fastp at Q25 and MiXCR, keeping productive beta chains. Each entry is one CDR3 protein sequence, shown with its most common DNA and genes. Here the V and J calls rest on TCRdb's processing, not on the authors' analysis. Recorded for this sample are 700,000 to 900,000 distinct CDR3 sequences; roughly 50% of them occurred a single time. 41% of the sample belongs to the ten largest clones.

Taken from the germline V gene, the CDR1 and CDR2 loops are SGHRS and YFSETQ. CDR3 length: 14 amino acids, cysteine to phenylalanine. The DNA shown is the 42-base CDR3, in frame from base 1. From V the trimming removes 2 bases and from J it removes 6 bases, while the gene matches leave 2 bases of the junction unaccounted for. In its sample, this clonotype was seen a few times. No antigen is known for it. Qualities for individual bases were not recorded, and no much larger clone is one base off. Material for sequencing was blood. This sequence uses TRBV5-1 and TRBJ1-6, with 7 bases in between that match TRBD1. The sequence was collected from a man older than 75 in good health. The CDR3 sequence is CASSLGDSNSPLHF. In nucleotide form, the sequence is TGCGCCAGCAGCTTAGGGGACAGTAATTCACCCCTCCACTTT.